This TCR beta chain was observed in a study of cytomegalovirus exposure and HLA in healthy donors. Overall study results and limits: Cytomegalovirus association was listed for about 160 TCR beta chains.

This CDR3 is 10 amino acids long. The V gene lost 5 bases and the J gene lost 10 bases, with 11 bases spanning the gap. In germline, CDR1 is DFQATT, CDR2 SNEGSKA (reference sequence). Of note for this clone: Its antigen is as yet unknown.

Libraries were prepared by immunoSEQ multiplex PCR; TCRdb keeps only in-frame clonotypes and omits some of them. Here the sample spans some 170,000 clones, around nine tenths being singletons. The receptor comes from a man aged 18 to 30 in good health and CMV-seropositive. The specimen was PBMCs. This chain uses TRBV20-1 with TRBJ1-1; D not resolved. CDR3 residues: CSAATGRAFF. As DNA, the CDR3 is TGCAGTGCTGCCACGGGGAGAGCTTTCTTT.